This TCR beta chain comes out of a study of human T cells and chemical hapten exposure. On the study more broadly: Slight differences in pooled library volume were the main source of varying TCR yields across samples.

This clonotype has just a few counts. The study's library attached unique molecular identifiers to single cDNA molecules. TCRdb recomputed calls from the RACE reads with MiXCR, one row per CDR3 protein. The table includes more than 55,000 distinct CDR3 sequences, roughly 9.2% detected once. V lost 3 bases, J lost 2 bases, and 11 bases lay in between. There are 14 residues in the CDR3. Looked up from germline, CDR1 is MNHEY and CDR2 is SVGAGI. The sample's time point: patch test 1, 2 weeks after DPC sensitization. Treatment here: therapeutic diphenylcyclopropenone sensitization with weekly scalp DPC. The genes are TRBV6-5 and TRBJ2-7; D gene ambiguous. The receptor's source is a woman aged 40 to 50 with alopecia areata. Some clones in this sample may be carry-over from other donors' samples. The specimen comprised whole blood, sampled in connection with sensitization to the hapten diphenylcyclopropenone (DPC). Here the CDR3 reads CASSYRSGTYEQYF. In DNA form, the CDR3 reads TGTGCCAGCAGTTATCGATCCGGTACCTACGAGCAGTACTTC.